Listed below are T cell receptor beta chains from one sample, sequenced in a study of immune characterization of retroperitoneal liposarcoma. TCRdb re-derived calls from the PCR reads in MiXCR, one entry per CDR3 protein. The sample has a few thousand distinct CDR3 sequences; roughly 45% are singletons. Source material: tumor tissue. The receptors originated from a male donor with retroperitoneal liposarcoma. Each CDR3 is given with its conserved first and last residue. The D gene is left open where the match is weak. Not all rows give a size; the values are once, few, many and, for expanded clones, a class.

CDR3 protein: CASRQGSGGQETQYF
V gene: TRBV6-6
clone size: .
D gene: TRBD2

CDR3 protein: CASKTSGRGASDTQYF
V gene: TRBV5-1
clone size: large
D gene: TRBD2

CDR3 protein: CASSQSGSSYNEQFF
V gene: TRBV6-1
clone size: .
D gene: TRBD2

CDR3 protein: CASSRGQGGYEQYF
V gene: TRBV7-2
clone size: medium-sized
D gene: TRBD1

CDR3 protein: CASRLHEATGDTEAFF
V gene: TRBV6-1
clone size: medium-sized
D gene: .

CDR3 protein: CASIPSSGAKAQFF
V gene: TRBV27
clone size: .
D gene: TRBD2

CDR3 protein: CASSYSGGTLSYEQYF
V gene: TRBV6-6
clone size: once
D gene: .

CDR3 protein: CASRTGTGPYEQFF
V gene: TRBV27
clone size: medium-sized
D gene: TRBD1

CDR3 protein: CASRQPGNEQYF
V gene: TRBV6-2/TRBV6-3
clone size: few
D gene: .

CDR3 protein: CASRHRGDSYEQFF
V gene: TRBV6-1
clone size: .
D gene: TRBD1

CDR3 protein: CASARDLVWNEQFF
V gene: TRBV6-1
clone size: .
D gene: .

CDR3 protein: CASSLGNNEQFF
V gene: TRBV7-2
clone size: .
D gene: .

CDR3 protein: CASSEPRGYEQFF
V gene: TRBV25-1
clone size: .
D gene: .

CDR3 protein: CASSEVGNEQFF
V gene: TRBV6-1
clone size: .
D gene: .

CDR3 protein: CASSELGRGETQFF
V gene: TRBV6-1
clone size: few
D gene: .

CDR3 protein: CASSWEGENIQYF
V gene: TRBV6-1
clone size: .
D gene: .

CDR3 protein: CASRPGQSANEQFF
V gene: TRBV6-1
clone size: few
D gene: TRBD1

CDR3 protein: CASSEAQEPYNEQFF
V gene: TRBV6-1
clone size: few
D gene: .

CDR3 protein: CASSRGTSGKSPNEQFF
V gene: TRBV6-1
clone size: few
D gene: TRBD2

CDR3 protein: CANRQYPQETQFF
V gene: TRBV6-1
clone size: medium-sized
D gene: .

CDR3 protein: CASSPTLDRATEAFF
V gene: TRBV3-1
clone size: .
D gene: TRBD1

CDR3 protein: CASSLGLAGEETQYF
V gene: TRBV11-1
clone size: many
D gene: TRBD2

CDR3 protein: CASSEDGSLYGYTF
V gene: TRBV6-1
clone size: few
D gene: .

CDR3 protein: CASSEALTPGVLPYGYTF
V gene: TRBV6-1
clone size: .
D gene: .

CDR3 protein: CASSEERERYYEQYF
V gene: TRBV11-1
clone size: .
D gene: TRBD2

CDR3 protein: CASSAHRGRDNEQFF
V gene: TRBV7-2
clone size: few
D gene: TRBD1

CDR3 protein: CASSLVGLTPTKSNEQYF
V gene: TRBV7-8
clone size: .
D gene: .

CDR3 protein: CASSPTRDRDEQFF
V gene: TRBV6-6
clone size: .
D gene: TRBD1

CDR3 protein: CASSEAGGGHDTQYF
V gene: TRBV6-1
clone size: .
D gene: .

CDR3 protein: CASSSSNSKNIQFF
V gene: TRBV7-2
clone size: few
D gene: .

CDR3 protein: CASSYSLAGGLGYNEQFF
V gene: TRBV5-4
clone size: medium-sized
D gene: TRBD2

CDR3 protein: CASDLAGAREDTQYF
V gene: TRBV6-5
clone size: .
D gene: TRBD2

CDR3 protein: CASSYSYRDLTDTQYF
V gene: TRBV6-6
clone size: .
D gene: .

CDR3 protein: CASSLVRPAGGYADTQYF
V gene: TRBV7-2
clone size: medium-sized
D gene: TRBD1

CDR3 protein: CASSKGGYNEQFF
V gene: TRBV25-1
clone size: .
D gene: .

CDR3 protein: CASSLDNYNEQFF
V gene: TRBV7-2
clone size: .
D gene: .

CDR3 protein: CASSPRIAGGRGETQYF
V gene: TRBV6-8
clone size: .
D gene: TRBD2

CDR3 protein: CASSFVAGRLTDTQYF
V gene: TRBV5-6
clone size: .
D gene: .

CDR3 protein: CASSAFGTGASNQPQHF
V gene: TRBV6-1
clone size: few
D gene: TRBD1

CDR3 protein: CASASGREGNEQYF
V gene: TRBV6-4
clone size: .
D gene: TRBD2

CDR3 protein: CASKTGVPLNEQFF
V gene: TRBV6-8
clone size: .
D gene: .

CDR3 protein: CASSLTGISTDTQYF
V gene: TRBV12-3/TRBV12-4
clone size: .
D gene: .

CDR3 protein: CASTPGASYNEQFF
V gene: TRBV6-5
clone size: .
D gene: .

CDR3 protein: CASSLVIRGTGRIYEQFF
V gene: TRBV12-3/TRBV12-4
clone size: few
D gene: TRBD1

CDR3 protein: CASSDPSRGRETQYF
V gene: TRBV6-1
clone size: .
D gene: TRBD1

CDR3 protein: CASSSGDTYGYTF
V gene: TRBV5-1
clone size: few
D gene: .

CDR3 protein: CASSLGAGGRNEQYF
V gene: TRBV7-3
clone size: medium-sized
D gene: TRBD2

CDR3 protein: CASSEVAGGPSSYNEQFF
V gene: TRBV6-1
clone size: once
D gene: TRBD2

CDR3 protein: CASSEVAGGYNEQFF
V gene: TRBV6-1
clone size: once
D gene: TRBD2

CDR3 protein: CASSYAGVGGYNEQFF
V gene: TRBV6-6
clone size: .
D gene: .

CDR3 protein: CASSASGRRVDNEQFF
V gene: TRBV6-1
clone size: large
D gene: TRBD2

CDR3 protein: CASSLDGSLEQYF
V gene: TRBV7-2
clone size: medium-sized
D gene: .

CDR3 protein: CAGGGQTNLNYGYTF
V gene: TRBV6-1
clone size: few
D gene: TRBD1

CDR3 protein: CASRLRYNEQYF
V gene: TRBV12-3/TRBV12-4
clone size: .
D gene: .